Listed below are T cell receptor beta chains from one sample, sequenced in a study of blood T cell repertoires in COVID-19. Some clones are missing from TCRdb's copy, which holds only in-frame ones; the method was immunoSEQ multiplex PCR. Found here are 170,000 or so clones, 85% to 90% of them singletons; the top ten hold about 6.6%. Specimen: PBMCs or T cells enriched from blood (not recorded which). Every receptor here comes from a woman between 45 and 60 years old who had recovered from COVID-19. Each CDR3 is given with its conserved first and last residue. Fields, in order: J gene, clone size, V gene, D gene, CDR3 protein, CDR3 DNA. A D gene is named only where the DNA matches it firmly. Clone size appears in some rows only: once, few, many, or a class for an expanded clone.

J: TRBJ1-4; size: few; V: TRBV4-3; D: -; CDR3: CASSHRTGADPGKLFF; DNA: TGCGCCAGCAGCCATCGAACTGGGGCGGATCCCGGGAAACTGTTTTTT
J: TRBJ2-7; size: -; V: TRBV6-2/TRBV6-3; D: -; CDR3: CASSYGAARDEQYF; DNA: TGTGCCAGCAGTTATGGGGCCGCTAGGGACGAGCAGTACTTC
J: TRBJ2-1; size: -; V: TRBV11-3; D: TRBD2; CDR3: CASSPARASGGRNEQFF; DNA: TGTGCCAGCAGCCCCGCTCGGGCTAGCGGGGGACGCAATGAGCAGTTCTTC
J: TRBJ2-1; size: many; V: TRBV7-7; D: TRBD1; CDR3: CASSLAETGAPREQFF; DNA: TGTGCCAGCAGCTTAGCCGAGACAGGGGCTCCAAGGGAGCAGTTCTTC
J: TRBJ1-1; size: -; V: TRBV6-5; D: -; CDR3: CASSPYGQEAFF; DNA: TGTGCCAGCAGTCCCTATGGACAGGAAGCTTTCTTT
J: TRBJ1-2; size: -; V: TRBV6-5; D: TRBD1; CDR3: CASRPPTGALTGSTF; DNA: TGTGCCAGCAGACCCCCCACAGGGGCCCTGACGGGATCCACCTTC
J: TRBJ2-3; size: -; V: TRBV24-1; D: -; CDR3: CATANRVSTDTQYF; DNA: TGTGCCACCGCCAACAGGGTTAGCACAGATACGCAGTATTTT
J: TRBJ2-1; size: -; V: TRBV27; D: -; CDR3: CASRDWGGNEQFF; DNA: TGTGCCAGCAGGGACTGGGGTGGAAATGAGCAGTTCTTC
J: TRBJ2-1; size: -; V: TRBV5-1; D: -; CDR3: CASSLAEAGPEGNEQFF; DNA: TGCGCCAGCAGCTTGGCCGAGGCGGGGCCCGAGGGTAATGAGCAGTTCTTC
J: TRBJ2-1; size: -; V: TRBV11-3; D: TRBD2; CDR3: CASSPGGYNEQFF; DNA: TGTGCCAGTTCTCCGGGGGGCTACAATGAGCAGTTCTTC
J: TRBJ2-1; size: -; V: TRBV11-1; D: TRBD1; CDR3: CASSSRQGARNEQFF; DNA: TGTGCCAGCAGCTCTCGACAGGGGGCGCGGAATGAGCAGTTCTTC
J: TRBJ2-7; size: -; V: TRBV5-4; D: TRBD1; CDR3: CASSSRGGDRPYEQYF; DNA: TGTGCCAGCAGCTCTCGGGGTGGGGACAGACCCTACGAGCAGTACTTC
J: TRBJ2-5; size: -; V: TRBV5-4; D: TRBD2; CDR3: CASSLAGGGETQYF; DNA: TGTGCCAGCAGTTTAGCGGGGGGGGGAGAGACCCAGTACTTC
J: TRBJ1-2; size: -; V: TRBV19; D: TRBD1; CDR3: CASSSGGTGGGYTF; DNA: TGTGCCAGTAGCTCCGGGGGGACAGGGGGAGGCTACACCTTC
J: TRBJ1-1; size: -; V: TRBV9; D: TRBD1; CDR3: CASSGTGVTEAFF; DNA: TGTGCCAGCAGCGGAACAGGGGTTACTGAAGCTTTCTTT
J: TRBJ1-5; size: -; V: TRBV30; D: -; CDR3: CAWSVLGQPQHF; DNA: TGTGCCTGGAGTGTACTTGGTCAGCCCCAGCATTTT
J: TRBJ2-3; size: -; V: TRBV19; D: -; CDR3: CASSRGLADTQYF; DNA: TGTGCCAGTAGTAGGGGGCTTGCAGATACGCAGTATTTT
J: TRBJ2-5; size: -; V: TRBV12-3/TRBV12-4; D: -; CDR3: CASSLGRLETQYF; DNA: TGTGCCAGCAGTTTAGGTCGACTTGAGACCCAGTACTTC
J: TRBJ1-1; size: once; V: TRBV18; D: -; CDR3: CASSPPQGARGEAFF; DNA: TGTGCCAGCTCACCGCCACAGGGAGCGAGGGGTGAAGCTTTCTTT
J: TRBJ2-1; size: -; V: TRBV7-2; D: -; CDR3: CASSLYSGIYNEQFF; DNA: TGTGCCAGCAGCTTGTACAGTGGAATCTACAATGAGCAGTTCTTC
J: TRBJ2-3; size: -; V: TRBV6-5; D: -; CDR3: CASSLLGGSTDTQYF; DNA: TGTGCCAGCAGTCTTCTCGGGGGAAGCACAGATACGCAGTATTTT
J: TRBJ1-1; size: -; V: TRBV5-1; D: -; CDR3: CASSLGPRGNTEAFF; DNA: TGCGCCAGCAGCTTGGGCCCCAGGGGGAACACTGAAGCTTTCTTT
J: TRBJ2-5; size: once; V: TRBV18; D: -; CDR3: CASSQGHTETQYF; DNA: TGTGCCAGCTCACAGGGACATACAGAGACCCAGTACTTC
J: TRBJ2-1; size: -; V: TRBV7-8; D: -; CDR3: CASSRGPSSYNEQFF; DNA: TGTGCCAGCAGCAGAGGGCCTAGCTCCTACAATGAGCAGTTCTTC